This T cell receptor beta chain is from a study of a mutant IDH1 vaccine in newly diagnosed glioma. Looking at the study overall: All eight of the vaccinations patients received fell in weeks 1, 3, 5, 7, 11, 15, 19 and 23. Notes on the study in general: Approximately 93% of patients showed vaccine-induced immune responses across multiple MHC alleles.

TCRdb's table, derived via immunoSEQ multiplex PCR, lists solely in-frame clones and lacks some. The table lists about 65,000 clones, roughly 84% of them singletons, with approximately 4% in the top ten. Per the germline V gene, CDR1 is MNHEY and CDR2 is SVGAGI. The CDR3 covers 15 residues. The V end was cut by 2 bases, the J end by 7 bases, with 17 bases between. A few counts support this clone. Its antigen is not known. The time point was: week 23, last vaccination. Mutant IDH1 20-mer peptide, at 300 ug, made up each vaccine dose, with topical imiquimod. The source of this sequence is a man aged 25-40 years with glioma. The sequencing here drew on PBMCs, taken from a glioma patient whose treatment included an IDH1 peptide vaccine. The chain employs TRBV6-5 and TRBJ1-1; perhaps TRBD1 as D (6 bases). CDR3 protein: CASSYEAGAGGEAFF. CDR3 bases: TGTGCCAGCAGTTACGAGGCAGGGGCTGGGGGTGAAGCTTTCTTT.